This record concerns one T cell receptor beta chain sequence. The data are from a study of control samples from healthy donors and cancer patients. Looked up from germline, CDR1 is MNHEY and CDR2 is SMNVEV (reference sequence). V gave up 2 bases and J gave up 4 bases; unmatched junction bases: 7. This CDR3 comprises 16 residues. Method: immunoSEQ multiplex PCR; TCRdb's copy keeps in-frame clones and lacks some. The repertoire holds approximately 120,000 clones, with roughly nine tenths as singletons. The chain employs TRBV27 and TRBJ2-7; 11 nucleotides agree with TRBD2. Sequencing was performed on blood. This TCR was recovered from a human donor in good health. The donor label of this sample is uncertain. DNA of the CDR3: TGTGCCAGCAGTTTACCACCTAGCGGGGGGCTTTACGAGCAGTACTTC. It specifies CASSLPPSGGLYEQYF.